Presented here are 19 T cell receptor beta chains from one specimen sequenced in a study of shared clonotypes between healthy human individuals. The data were produced by immunoSEQ multiplex PCR, yet TCRdb's version contains in-frame clones alone and is incomplete. The table has 2 million to 3 million clones, more than 85% seen once. Input material: naive CD4+ T cells from PBMCs. Subset given: CD45RA+ positively selected. The receptors come from a man aged 18 to 35 in good health. Some clones in this sample may be carry-over from other donors' samples.

The J gene is TRBJ2-1, the V gene TRBV7-3; TRBD2 agrees at 14 bases. Germline V CDR1 and CDR2: SGHTA, FQGTGA. There are 15 residues in the CDR3. J was trimmed by 9 bases and V by 5 bases; bases with no gene match: 6. DNA for the CDR3: TGTGCCAGCAGCCGAGGGACTAGCGGGAGCACTGAGCAGTTCTTC. As protein: CASSRGTSGSTEQFF.

V gene TRBV7-9 combines with J gene TRBJ1-2, with 11 bases identical to TRBD1. CDR1 is SEHNR and CDR2 is FQNEAQ in the germline V gene (reference sequence). The junction had 10 bases not matched to a gene; V was cut back by 8 bases and J by 8 bases. CDR3 size: 14 residues. DNA for the CDR3: TGTGCCAGCTTGCAACCGGGACAGGGGGAAGGCTACACCTTC. It codes for CASLQPGQGEGYTF.

With respect to this clone: A much bigger clone sits one base away, suggesting this may be a read error. This chain links TRBV11-1 with TRBJ2-3; D is possibly TRBD2 (5 bases). CDR3 length: 12 residues. V was pared by 3 bases and J by 5 bases, with 6 bases between. Germline V gene lookup returns CDR1 SGHAT and CDR2 FQDESV (reference sequence). CDR3 in DNA: TGTGCCAGCAGCTTCGGGGTAGATACGCAGTATTTT. This translates into CASSFGVDTQYF.

The chain combines TRBV15 with TRBJ2-7; D not certain. Trimming shortened V by 1 base and J by 0 bases, and 10 bases separated the two germline ends. This CDR3 has 15 amino acids. Germline CDR1 and CDR2: LNHNV and YYDKDF (reference sequence). This chain's CDR3 is CATSRGQLSSYEQYF. In DNA form, the CDR3 reads TGTGCCACCAGCAGAGGACAACTTTCCTCCTACGAGCAGTACTTC.

This clone was found once. V is TRBV7-9 and J is TRBJ1-2; D perhaps matches TRBD1 (5 bases). The CDR3 sequence is 12 residues long. The germline CDR1 and CDR2 sequences are SEHNR and FQNEAQ (reference sequence). Trimming took 4 bases from V and 7 from J, leaving 10 bases between them. The CDR3 DNA sequence: TGTGCCAGCAGCTATCATGGGGGTGGCTACACCTTC. Protein product: CASSYHGGGYTF. Drawing the rest from reference TRBV7-9 and TRBJ1-2, the complete variable domain is DTGVSQNPRHKITKRGQNVTFRCDPISEHNRLYWYRQTLGQGPEFLTYFQNEAQLEKSRLLSDRFSAERPKGSFSTLEIQRTEQGDSAMYLCASSYHGGGYTFGSGTRLTVV.

The J gene is TRBJ2-3, the V gene TRBV2, with 7 nucleotides matching TRBD2. In germline, CDR1 is SNHLY, CDR2 FYNNEI. This CDR3 region has 15 residues. J lost 0 bases, V lost 4 bases, and 4 bases had no gene match. DNA for the CDR3: TGTGCCAGCAGTGTAATTAGCGGGAGCACAGATACGCAGTATTTT. Protein: CASSVISGSTDTQYF.

The V and J genes are TRBV29-1 and TRBJ2-3; 8 bases line up with TRBD1. Germline-derived CDR1 and CDR2 are SQVTM and ANQGSEA. The CDR3 loop spans 13 amino acids. V dropped 4 bases and J dropped 4; count of bases not matched to a gene: 4. Written as DNA, the CDR3 is TGCAGCGTTGTATCAGGGGGCGCAGATACGCAGTATTTT. As protein: CSVVSGGADTQYF.

The chain recombines TRBV29-1 with TRBJ2-5; no firm D call. The CDR3 length is 13 residues. Germline values: CDR1 SQVTM, CDR2 ANQGSEA. V shed 6 bases and J shed 0 bases, with 11 bases lying between them. CDR3 in amino acids: CSVARSYQETQYF. The CDR3 DNA is TGCAGCGTCGCTCGGTCCTACCAAGAGACCCAGTACTTC.

This clone was counted a single time. The V gene is TRBV4-2, the J gene TRBJ1-2; D is unclear. Germline CDR1 is LGHNA and CDR2 is YNFKEQ. The CDR3 loop spans 12 amino acids. Trimming shortened V by 0 bases and J by 14 bases, and 13 bases separated the two germline ends. The CDR3 region is CASSQDLVSVTF. In DNA form, the CDR3 reads TGTGCCAGCAGCCAAGATCTTGTGTCCGTTACCTTC.

The rearrangement links TRBV5-1 to TRBJ1-1; 11 nucleotides match TRBD1. V was pared by 4 bases and J by 10 bases, with 6 bases of the junction left unmatched. CDR3 length: 13 amino acids. Germline CDR1 and CDR2: SGHRS and YFSETQ. In DNA form, the CDR3 reads TGCGCCAGCAGCGCAGGACAGGGGGCGGTAGCTTTCTTT. Translating it yields CASSAGQGAVAFF.

Here the CDR3 DNA reads TGTGCCAGCAGTTCCCTCCTCGGGGCGCAGACCCAGTACTTC. Protein sequence: CASSSLLGAQTQYF. The chain carries TRBV28 and TRBJ2-5; either TRBD1 or TRBD2 may supply D (5 bases each). Per the germline V gene, CDR1 is MDHEN and CDR2 is SYDVKM. This CDR3 comprises 14 residues. V was clipped by 4 bases and J by 6 bases, with 15 bases between them.

This clone was recorded only once. The rearrangement uses TRBV7-2 and TRBJ2-1; 12 positions match TRBD2. The CDR3 runs to 17 residues. Germline V gene lookup returns CDR1 SGHTA and CDR2 FQGNSA. The V and J ends lost 5 bases and 2 bases, in that order; junction bases with no gene match: 7. CDR3 loop: CASSLGLAGNTYNEQFF. The CDR3 DNA follows: TGTGCCAGCAGCCTTGGACTAGCGGGAAACACCTACAATGAGCAGTTCTTC.

The genes are TRBV27 and TRBJ1-4, with 7 bases matching TRBD1. Trimming took 6 bases from V and 3 from J; bases not matched to a gene: 4. The CDR3 runs 14 residues. The germline gives CDR1 MNHEY, CDR2 SMNVEV (reference sequence). CDR3: CASSRGVANEKLFF. For the CDR3, the DNA is TGTGCCAGCAGCAGGGGGGTGGCTAATGAAAAACTGTTTTTT.

The rearrangement uses TRBV28 and TRBJ1-2; the match to TRBD1 covers 7 bases. The CDR3 spans 17 residues. Trimming at V came to 6 bases and at J to 0 bases, leaving 13 bases not matched to a gene. The germline gives CDR1 MDHEN, CDR2 SYDVKM. As DNA, the CDR3 is TGTGCCAGCAGCCATGGGGGGACAGCCTCCTCTAACTATGGCTACACCTTC. Its protein is CASSHGGTASSNYGYTF.

The V call is TRBV5-1, the J call TRBJ2-1; the match to TRBD2 covers 9 bases. The ends lost 0 bases at V and 0 bases at J; junction bases unmatched: 13. The CDR3 is made up of 20 amino acids. In germline, CDR1 is SGHRS, CDR2 YFSETQ. CDR3 in DNA: TGCGCCAGCAGCTTGGCCAGTGTTAGCGGGGGACCGAGCTCCTACAATGAGCAGTTCTTC. Amino acids: CASSLASVSGGPSSYNEQFF.

Note on this clone: Distinct nucleotide sequences in the sample also encode this CDR3. As DNA, the CDR3 is TGTGCCAGCAGCTTAGGTCTGGGTGCAGATACGCAGTATTTT. This gives the protein CASSLGLGADTQYF. The chain recombines TRBV7-2 with TRBJ2-3; no firm D call. The CDR3 has 14 amino acids. V dropped 1 base and J dropped 4 bases, with 9 bases sitting between them. CDR1 and CDR2 (germline): SGHTA, FQGNSA.

This sequence joins TRBV16 and TRBJ1-4, with D possibly TRBD1 on 5 matching bases. Trimming took off 4 bases at V and 6 bases at J, with 18 bases between the two ends. The CDR3 is made up of 16 amino acids. Germline V gene lookup returns CDR1 KGHSY and CDR2 FQNENV. CDR3 bases: TGTGCCAGCAGCCTCCATGCGGGGGGAGGTGATGAAAAACTGTTTTTT. Its protein product is CASSLHAGGGDEKLFF.

The CDR3, as DNA: TGTGCCAGCAGTCTCCCGGGTAGCCCAGATACGCAGTATTTT. As protein: CASSLPGSPDTQYF. The V call is TRBV6-5, the J call TRBJ2-3, with unresolved D. There are 14 residues in the CDR3. Germline CDR1 is MNHEY and CDR2 is SVGAGI. V lost 5 bases and J lost 4, with 13 bases in between.

The chain combines TRBV19 with TRBJ2-2, with TRBD2 matching 12 bases. Unmatched junction bases numbered 3, after V lost 8 bases and J lost 5 bases. CDR1 is LNHDA and CDR2 is SQIVND in the germline V gene (reference sequence). The CDR3 is 14 residues long. CDR3 nucleotides: TGTGCCAGTTTCGGGACTAGCGGGACCGGGGAGCTGTTTTTT. Amino acid sequence: CASFGTSGTGELFF.